These T cell receptor beta chains were read from a single sample in a study of blood T cell repertoires in COVID-19. TCRdb's copy holds only in-frame clones and misses some; the assay was immunoSEQ multiplex PCR. The table records 140,000 to 150,000 clones, roughly 90% of them present only once. The source material was peripheral blood. These receptors all come from a man in his 70s with acute or convalescent COVID-19. Both conserved end residues are part of each CDR3. Each record gives: J gene, V gene, clone size, D gene, CDR3 DNA, CDR3 protein. A D gene is named only where the DNA matches it firmly. A clone size is listed for some rows: how often the clone was seen (once, few, many), or a class if it is expanded.

TRBJ1-6	TRBV28	-	-	TGTGCCAGCAGTCAGACACAGGGATCTGGCTCGTGGTCACCCCTCCACTTT	CASSQTQGSGSWSPLHF
TRBJ2-5	TRBV6-5	-	TRBD1	TGTGCCAGCAGTACTGGGACAGGGTGGGAGACCCAGTACTTC	CASSTGTGWETQYF
TRBJ2-1	TRBV7-6	-	-	TGTGCCAGCAGCTTAGCGGAGGGGCCTGGCAATGAGCAGTTCTTC	CASSLAEGPGNEQFF
TRBJ2-4	TRBV7-6	-	TRBD2	TGTGCCAGCAGCTTAGGAGCGGGGGGGCGGGACATTCAGTACTTC	CASSLGAGGRDIQYF
TRBJ2-3	TRBV30	-	TRBD2	TGTGCCTGGACCGGGACTAGCGGGTCAGATACGCAGTATTTT	CAWTGTSGSDTQYF
TRBJ1-6	TRBV5-4	once	-	TGTGCCAGCAGCTCGACAGCCGGGCCCGCGGCGCCCCTCCACTTT	CASSSTAGPAAPLHF
TRBJ2-3	TRBV9	-	TRBD2	TGTGCCAGCAGCCCAAGACTAGCGGGAGTGGGCGGCACAGATACGCAGTATTTT	CASSPRLAGVGGTDTQYF
TRBJ1-1	TRBV11-2	-	-	TGTGCCAGCAGCTTAGACCAGGGATCTGAAGCTTTCTTT	CASSLDQGSEAFF
TRBJ2-1	TRBV5-6	-	-	TGTGCCAGCAGCTTGGGGGAGAGCTCCTACAATGAGCAGTTCTTC	CASSLGESSYNEQFF
TRBJ1-1	TRBV5-1	-	-	TGCGCCAGCAGCTTGGGCCCAGGCGCGACCACTGAAGCTTTCTTT	CASSLGPGATTEAFF
TRBJ1-2	TRBV6-5	-	TRBD1	TGTGCCAGCAGCAAAGACAGGGGCGGATCGGGTGGCTACACCTTC	CASSKDRGGSGGYTF
TRBJ1-5	TRBV7-2	many	-	TGTGCCAGCAGCGTGACCGAAGGGGGACCCCAGCATTTT	CASSVTEGGPQHF
TRBJ1-1	TRBV11-1	-	-	TGTGCCAGCAGCTTAGTGGGTCAGGTGGTCTCTGAAGCTTTCTTT	CASSLVGQVVSEAFF
TRBJ1-1	TRBV19	once	TRBD1	TGTGCCAGTAGCGACCCCTCCAGGGACAGGGGGGAATCTTTCTTT	CASSDPSRDRGESFF
TRBJ2-2	TRBV7-3	-	TRBD1	TGTGCCAGCAGCGCGCACGACAGGGGGAACACCGGGGAGCTGTTTTTT	CASSAHDRGNTGELFF
TRBJ2-2	TRBV19	-	-	TGTGCCAGTAGTATCGAGCAGGTCCTCACCGGGGAGCTGTTTTTT	CASSIEQVLTGELFF
TRBJ2-4	TRBV3-1/TRBV3-2	-	TRBD1	TGTGCCAGCAGCCAACAGGGGGCAAGAAACATTCAGTACTTC	CASSQQGARNIQYF
TRBJ1-6	TRBV27	-	TRBD1	TGTGCCAGCAGCCTACAGGGGGTGACGAATTCACCCCTCCACTTT	CASSLQGVTNSPLHF
TRBJ1-3	TRBV7-9	-	-	TGTGCCAGCAGCCGTTTCGGGGGAGGAAACACCATATATTTT	CASSRFGGGNTIYF
TRBJ1-2	TRBV29-1	-	TRBD1	TGCAGCGTTGATGAGACAGGGACCTATGGCTACACCTTC	CSVDETGTYGYTF
TRBJ2-7	TRBV7-8	-	-	TGTGCCAGCAGCTTATATCTAAGCTCCTACGAGCAGTACTTC	CASSLYLSSYEQYF
TRBJ1-4	TRBV5-1	-	-	TGCGCCAGCAGCTTTGTCAGTCCGAATGAAAAACTGTTTTTT	CASSFVSPNEKLFF
TRBJ1-5	TRBV19	-	-	TGTGCCAGTAGTATCTCGTGGGGGCATAGTCAGCCCCAGCATTTT	CASSISWGHSQPQHF
TRBJ1-6	TRBV9	-	TRBD1	TGTGCCAGCAGCGGACAGGGGAGCGCCTATAATTCACCCCTCCACTTT	CASSGQGSAYNSPLHF
TRBJ1-3	TRBV7-8	-	TRBD1	TGTGCCAGCAGCTTAGGGATGACAGGGACTGGAAACACCATATATTTT	CASSLGMTGTGNTIYF
TRBJ2-1	TRBV5-5	-	-	TGTGCCAGCCGTACTCGACAGGCCACCTACAATGAGCAGTTCTTC	CASRTRQATYNEQFF
TRBJ2-3	TRBV6-1	-	TRBD1	TGTGCCAGCAGTGAAGCGCAGTACAGGGGGCGTAGAGATACGCAGTATTTT	CASSEAQYRGRRDTQYF